The following is a T cell receptor beta chain sequence with its context. What it binds is unknown. This record belongs to a study of vaccination and CD4 T cells after COVID-19. About the study: Investigators took post-vaccine samples a median 72 days after dose two, within a range of 14 to 241.

The CDR3 extends over 18 amino acids. The germline V and J ends were trimmed by 0 bases and 4 bases, with 21 bases remaining between them. In germline, CDR1 is MNHEY, CDR2 SVGAGI. Sequenced with the Oncomine TCR Beta short-read assay was DNA taken from cultured CD4+ T cells. TCRdb re-called the PCR reads through MiXCR, storing one row per CDR3 protein. Of 15,000 to 20,000 distinct CDR3 sequences listed, about 39% are singletons. The treatment is: roughly 11-day PBMC culture with coronavirus spike peptide pools or control peptides (ViraFEST assay). Positive PCR tests dated from March to December 2020, predating US Alpha, Beta and Delta variants. Wells that each held about 2 million PBMCs were cultured with roughly 10 IU/ml IL-2 and approximately 9 ug/ml peptide pools.

The clonotype was recovered from a human donor who had recovered from COVID-19. Sequencing was done on a sample of CD4+ T cells from blood, cultured in vitro. The rearrangement links TRBV6-5 to TRBJ1-1, with D possibly being TRBD1 (6 bases). The CDR3 nucleotides are TGTGCCAGCAGTTACTCGTCTGGCAGGGGAGTATCAGGCACTGAAGCTTTCTTT. It is translated as CASSYSSGRGVSGTEAFF.